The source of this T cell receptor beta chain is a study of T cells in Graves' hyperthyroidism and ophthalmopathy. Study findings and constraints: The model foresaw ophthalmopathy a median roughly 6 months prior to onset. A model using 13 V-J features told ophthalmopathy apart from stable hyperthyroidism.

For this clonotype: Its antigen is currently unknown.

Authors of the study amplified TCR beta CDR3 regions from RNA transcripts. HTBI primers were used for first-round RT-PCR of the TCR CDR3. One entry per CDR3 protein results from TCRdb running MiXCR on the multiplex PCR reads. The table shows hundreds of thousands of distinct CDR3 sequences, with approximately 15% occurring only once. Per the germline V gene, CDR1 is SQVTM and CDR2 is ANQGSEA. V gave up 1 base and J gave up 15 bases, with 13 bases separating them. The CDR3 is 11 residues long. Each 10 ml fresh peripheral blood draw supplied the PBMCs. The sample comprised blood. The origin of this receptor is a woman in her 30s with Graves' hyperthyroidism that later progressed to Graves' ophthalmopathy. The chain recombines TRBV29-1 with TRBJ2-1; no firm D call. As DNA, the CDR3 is TGCAGCGTTGAAGGCTCAGCTACGGCGTTCTTC. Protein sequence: CSVEGSATAFF.